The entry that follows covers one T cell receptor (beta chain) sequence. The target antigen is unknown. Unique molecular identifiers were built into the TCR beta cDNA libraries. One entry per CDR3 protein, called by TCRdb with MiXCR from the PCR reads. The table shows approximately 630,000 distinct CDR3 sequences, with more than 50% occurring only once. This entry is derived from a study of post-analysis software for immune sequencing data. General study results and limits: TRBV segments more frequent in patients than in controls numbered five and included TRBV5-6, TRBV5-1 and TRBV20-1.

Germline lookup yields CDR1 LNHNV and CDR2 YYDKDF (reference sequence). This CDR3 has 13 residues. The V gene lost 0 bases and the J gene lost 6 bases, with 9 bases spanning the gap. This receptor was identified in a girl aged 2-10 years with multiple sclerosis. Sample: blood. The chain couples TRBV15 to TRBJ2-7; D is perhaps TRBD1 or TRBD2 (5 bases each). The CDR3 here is CATSRDEGTEQYF. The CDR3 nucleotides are TGTGCCACCAGCAGAGATGAGGGGACCGAGCAGTACTTC.